These 3 T cell receptor beta chains were sequenced from one sample in a study of beta chain features in type 1 diabetes. Study outcomes and limitations: Type 1 diabetes patients showed a moderate but significant shortening of TCRB CDR3s in all four CD4+ subsets.

Expressed TCRB transcripts were sequenced after all isolated RNA was converted to cDNA. The method was immunoSEQ multiplex PCR; TCRdb's version includes in-frame clones alone and lacks a portion of them. The table records over 200,000 clones, 9.5% to 13% of them present only once. Their recognized antigens are unknown. Sequencing was carried out using naive CD4+ T cells from blood. Receptors were obtained from a young man with type 1 diabetes.

This clone was counted only a few times. The J gene is TRBJ2-7, the V gene TRBV11-2; TRBD2 matches 7 bases. The J segment lost 0 bases and the V segment lost 4 bases, leaving 6 bases of the junction unmatched. This CDR3 comprises 15 residues. In germline, CDR1 is SGHAT, CDR2 FQNNGV. In DNA, the CDR3 is TGTGCCAGCAGCTCCGAGCGGGGCTACTCCTACGAGCAGTACTTC. Its protein product is CASSSERGYSYEQYF.

This clone was recorded a few times. The chain couples TRBV5-1 to TRBJ2-3, with 8 bases lining up with TRBD1. The V gene end was trimmed by 2 bases and the J gene end by 3 bases; junction bases not matched to a gene: 5. This CDR3 region has 15 residues. The germline gives CDR1 SGHRS, CDR2 YFSETQ. CDR3 DNA sequence: TGCGCCAGCAGCTTACAGGGGGGAACGACAGATACGCAGTATTTT. Translating gives CASSLQGGTTDTQYF.

This clone turned up a few times. The CDR3 nucleotides read TGTGCCAGCAGTGACACAGGGGGAGGATATGGCTACACCTTC. This translates into CASSDTGGGYGYTF. V and J are TRBV6-4 and TRBJ1-2; TRBD1 matches at 8 bases. The CDR3 spans 14 residues. The junction had 4 bases not matched to a gene; V was cut back by 2 bases and J by 5 bases. Germline V gene sequence: CDR1 MRHNA, CDR2 SNTAGT.